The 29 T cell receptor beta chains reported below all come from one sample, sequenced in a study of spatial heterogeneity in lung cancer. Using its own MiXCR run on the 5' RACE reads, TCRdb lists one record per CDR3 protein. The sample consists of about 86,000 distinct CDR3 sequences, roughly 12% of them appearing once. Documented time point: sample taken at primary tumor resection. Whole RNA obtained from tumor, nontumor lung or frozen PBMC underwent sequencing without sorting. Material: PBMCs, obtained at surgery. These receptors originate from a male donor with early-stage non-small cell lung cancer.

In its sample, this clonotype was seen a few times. The CDR3 sequence: CASSLLLGTEAFF. DNA of the CDR3: TGTGCCAGCAGCTTACTGTTGGGAACTGAAGCTTTCTTT. This chain connects TRBV7-3 to TRBJ1-1; no reliable D call. The CDR3 covers 13 residues. Trimming took off 2 bases at V and 5 bases at J, with 9 bases between the two ends. Germline assignment: CDR1 SGHTA and CDR2 FQGTGA. Full variable domain (outside the CDR3, taken from reference TRBV7-3 and TRBJ1-1): GAGVSQTPSNKVTEKGKYVELRCDPISGHTALYWYRQSLGQGPEFLIYFQGTGAADDSGLPNDRFFAVRPEGSVSTLKIQRTERGDSAVYLCASSLLLGTEAFFGQGTRLTVV.

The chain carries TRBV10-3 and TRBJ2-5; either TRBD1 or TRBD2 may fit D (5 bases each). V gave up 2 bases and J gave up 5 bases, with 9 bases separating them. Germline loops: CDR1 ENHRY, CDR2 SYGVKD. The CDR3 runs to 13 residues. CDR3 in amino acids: CAISEEGHETQYF. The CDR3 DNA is TGTGCCATCAGTGAGGAGGGGCACGAGACCCAGTACTTC.

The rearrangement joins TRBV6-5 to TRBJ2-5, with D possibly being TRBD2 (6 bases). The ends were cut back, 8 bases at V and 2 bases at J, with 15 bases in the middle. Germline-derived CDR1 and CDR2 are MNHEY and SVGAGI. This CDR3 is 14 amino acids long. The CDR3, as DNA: TGTGCCAGCTGTTCGGACGGGGGACAAGAGACCCAGTACTTC. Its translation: CASCSDGGQETQYF.

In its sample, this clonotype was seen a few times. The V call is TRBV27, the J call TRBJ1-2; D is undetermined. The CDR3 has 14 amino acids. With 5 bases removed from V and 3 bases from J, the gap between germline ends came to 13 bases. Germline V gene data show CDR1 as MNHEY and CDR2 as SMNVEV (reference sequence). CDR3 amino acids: CASSGRNTDYGYTF. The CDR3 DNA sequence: TGTGCCAGCAGTGGGAGGAACACCGACTATGGCTACACCTTC.

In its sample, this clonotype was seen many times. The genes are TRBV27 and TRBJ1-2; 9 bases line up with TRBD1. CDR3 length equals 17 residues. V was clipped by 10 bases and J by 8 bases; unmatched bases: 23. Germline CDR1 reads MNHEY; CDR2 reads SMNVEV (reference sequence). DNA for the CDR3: TGTGCCACCGATGTACCCCCCCTGGGACAGGGAATGAGGGGCTACACCTTC. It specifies CATDVPPLGQGMRGYTF.

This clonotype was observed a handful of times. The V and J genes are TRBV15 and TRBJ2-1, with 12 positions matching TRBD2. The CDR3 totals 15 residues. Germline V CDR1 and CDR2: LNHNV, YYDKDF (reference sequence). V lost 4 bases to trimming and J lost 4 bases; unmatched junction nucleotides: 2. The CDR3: CATSTLAGGYNEQFF. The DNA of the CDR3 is TGTGCCACCAGCACTCTAGCGGGGGGGTACAATGAGCAGTTCTTC.

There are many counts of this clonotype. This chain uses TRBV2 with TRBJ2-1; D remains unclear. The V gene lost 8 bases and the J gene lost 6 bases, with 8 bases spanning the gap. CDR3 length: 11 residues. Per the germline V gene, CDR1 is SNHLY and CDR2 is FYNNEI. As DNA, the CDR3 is TGTGCCAGCTCTAGTCTCAATGAGCAGTTCTTC. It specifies CASSSLNEQFF. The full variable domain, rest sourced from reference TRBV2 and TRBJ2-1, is EPEVTQTPSHQVTQMGQEVILRCVPISNHLYFYWYRQILGQKVEFLVSFYNNEISEKSEIFDDQFSVERPDGSNFTLKIRSTKLEDSAMYFCASSSLNEQFFGPGTRLTVL.

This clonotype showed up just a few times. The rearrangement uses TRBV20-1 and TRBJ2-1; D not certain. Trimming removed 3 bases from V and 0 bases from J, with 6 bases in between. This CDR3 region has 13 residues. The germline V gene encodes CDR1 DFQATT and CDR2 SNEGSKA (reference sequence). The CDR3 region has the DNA TGCAGTGCTAGCCAGAGCTCCTACAATGAGCAGTTCTTC. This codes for CSASQSSYNEQFF.

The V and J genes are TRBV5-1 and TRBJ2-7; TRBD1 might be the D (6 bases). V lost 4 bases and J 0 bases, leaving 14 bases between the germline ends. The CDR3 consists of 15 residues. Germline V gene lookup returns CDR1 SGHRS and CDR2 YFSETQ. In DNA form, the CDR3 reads TGCGCCAGCAGCCCTGGACAGTACACCTCCTACGAGCAGTACTTC. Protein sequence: CASSPGQYTSYEQYF.

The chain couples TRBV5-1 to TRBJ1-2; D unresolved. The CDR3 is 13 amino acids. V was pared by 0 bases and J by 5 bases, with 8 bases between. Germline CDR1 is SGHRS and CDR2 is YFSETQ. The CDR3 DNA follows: TGCGCCAGCAGCTTGGCCCAGGATTATGGCTACACCTTC. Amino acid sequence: CASSLAQDYGYTF.

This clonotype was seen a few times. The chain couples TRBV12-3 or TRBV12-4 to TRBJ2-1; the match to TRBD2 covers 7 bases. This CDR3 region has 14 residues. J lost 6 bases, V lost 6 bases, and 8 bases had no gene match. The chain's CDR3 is CASSRGGSINEQFF. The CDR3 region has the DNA TGTGCCAGCAGCCGTGGCGGGAGTATCAATGAGCAGTTCTTC.

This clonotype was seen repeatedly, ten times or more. The CDR3 loop reads CASSQNSQETQYF. The CDR3 region has the DNA TGTGCCAGCAGTCAAAACAGCCAAGAGACCCAGTACTTC. The V gene is TRBV12-3 or TRBV12-4, the J gene TRBJ2-5; D gene unclear. This CDR3 contains 13 residues. The ends were cut back, 5 bases at V and 1 base at J, with 8 bases in the middle.

In DNA, the CDR3 is TGCAGTGTTAAGGACTACCCCAATGAGCAGTTCTTC. The encoded protein is CSVKDYPNEQFF. The chain joins TRBV20-1 to TRBJ2-1, with D tentatively TRBD2 (6 bases). V lost 7 bases and J lost 6, with 13 bases in between. Germline V CDR1 and CDR2: DFQATT, SNEGSKA (reference sequence). This CDR3 has 12 amino acids.

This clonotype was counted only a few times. CDR3 loop: CATNGDTTLGAFF. Written as DNA, the CDR3 is TGTGCCACCAACGGGGACACCACCCTAGGAGCTTTCTTT. This chain joins TRBV6-1 and TRBJ1-1; tentatively, D is TRBD1 (6 bases). This CDR3 is 13 amino acids long. Germline V gene sequence: CDR1 MNHNS, CDR2 SASEGT. The V and J ends lost 10 bases and 10 bases respectively, with 22 bases between them.

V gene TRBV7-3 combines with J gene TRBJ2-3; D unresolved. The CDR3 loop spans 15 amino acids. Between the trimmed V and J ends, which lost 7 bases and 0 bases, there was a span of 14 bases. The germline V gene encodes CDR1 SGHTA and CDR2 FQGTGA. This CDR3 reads CASTPDSTSTDTQYF. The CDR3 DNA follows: TGTGCCAGCACCCCCGACTCGACTAGCACAGATACGCAGTATTTT.

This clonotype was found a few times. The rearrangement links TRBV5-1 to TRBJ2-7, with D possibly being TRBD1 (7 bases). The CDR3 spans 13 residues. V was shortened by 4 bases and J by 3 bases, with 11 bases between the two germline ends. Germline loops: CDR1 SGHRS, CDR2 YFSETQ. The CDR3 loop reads CASSAGQLYEQYF. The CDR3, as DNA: TGCGCCAGCAGCGCGGGACAGCTCTACGAGCAGTACTTC.

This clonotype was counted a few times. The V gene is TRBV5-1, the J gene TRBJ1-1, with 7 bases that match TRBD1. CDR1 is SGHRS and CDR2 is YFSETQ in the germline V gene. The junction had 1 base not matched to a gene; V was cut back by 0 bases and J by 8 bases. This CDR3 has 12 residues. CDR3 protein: CASSLEGQEAFF. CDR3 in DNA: TGCGCCAGCAGCTTGGAGGGACAGGAAGCTTTCTTT.

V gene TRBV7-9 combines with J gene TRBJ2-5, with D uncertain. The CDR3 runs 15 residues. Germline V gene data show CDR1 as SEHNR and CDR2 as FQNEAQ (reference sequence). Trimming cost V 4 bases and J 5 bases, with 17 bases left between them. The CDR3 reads CASSSTDSMRETQYF. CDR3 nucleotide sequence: TGTGCCAGCAGCTCTACAGACTCGATGCGGGAGACCCAGTACTTC. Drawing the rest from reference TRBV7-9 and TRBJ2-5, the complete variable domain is DTGVSQNPRHKITKRGQNVTFRCDPISEHNRLYWYRQTLGQGPEFLTYFQNEAQLEKSRLLSDRFSAERPKGSFSTLEIQRTEQGDSAMYLCASSSTDSMRETQYFGPGTRLLVL.

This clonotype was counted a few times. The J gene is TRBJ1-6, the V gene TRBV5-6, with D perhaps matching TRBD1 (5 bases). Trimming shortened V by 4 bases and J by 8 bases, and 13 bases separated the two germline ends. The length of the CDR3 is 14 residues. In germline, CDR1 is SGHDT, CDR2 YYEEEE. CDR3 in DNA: TGTGCCAGCAGCCCGGTCGGGACCCATTCACCCCTCCACTTT. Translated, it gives CASSPVGTHSPLHF.

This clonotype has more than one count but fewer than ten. The CDR3 DNA reads TGTGCCAGCAGCGAGACTAGAGCGGATGAGCAGTTCTTC. This codes for CASSETRADEQFF. The rearrangement joins TRBV7-3 to TRBJ2-1; possibly TRBD2 for D (6 bases). The CDR3 runs to 13 residues. Germline V gene lookup returns CDR1 SGHTA and CDR2 FQGTGA. Trimming removed 5 bases at V and 8 bases at J, with 13 bases between.

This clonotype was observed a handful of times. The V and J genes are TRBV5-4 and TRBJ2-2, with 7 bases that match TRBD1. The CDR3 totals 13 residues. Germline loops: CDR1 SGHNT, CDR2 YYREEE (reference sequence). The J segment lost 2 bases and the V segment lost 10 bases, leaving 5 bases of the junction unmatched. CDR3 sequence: CACTGVNTGELFF. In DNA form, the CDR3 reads TGTGCCTGTACAGGGGTTAACACCGGGGAGCTGTTTTTT.

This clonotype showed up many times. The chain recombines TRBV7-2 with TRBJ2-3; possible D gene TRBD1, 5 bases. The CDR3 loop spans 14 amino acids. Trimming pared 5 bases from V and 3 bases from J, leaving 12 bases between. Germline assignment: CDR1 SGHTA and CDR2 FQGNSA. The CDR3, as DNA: TGTGCCAGCAGCCGCAGGGTAAAAACAGATACGCAGTATTTT. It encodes CASSRRVKTDTQYF. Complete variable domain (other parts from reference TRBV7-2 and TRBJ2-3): GAGVSQSPSNKVTEKGKDVELRCDPISGHTALYWYRQSLGQGLEFLIYFQGNSAPDKSGLPSDRFSAERTGGSVSTLTIQRTQQEDSAVYLCASSRRVKTDTQYFGPGTRLTVL.

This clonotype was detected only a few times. CDR3 DNA sequence: TGTGCCAGCAAGCCAGGGACCTTGATGAACACTGAAGCTTTCTTT. Protein product: CASKPGTLMNTEAFF. J is TRBJ1-1 and V is TRBV2, with D tentatively TRBD1 (5 bases). The germline V gene encodes CDR1 SNHLY and CDR2 FYNNEI. The CDR3 is made up of 15 amino acids. Deletions cut 7 bases from V and 0 bases from J, with 15 bases between.

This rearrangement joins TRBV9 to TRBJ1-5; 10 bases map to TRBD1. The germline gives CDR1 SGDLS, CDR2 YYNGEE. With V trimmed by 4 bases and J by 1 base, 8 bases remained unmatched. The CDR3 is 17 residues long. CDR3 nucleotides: TGTGCCAGCAGCCCTTACGACAGGGGGCAAAGCAATCAGCCCCAGCATTTT. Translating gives CASSPYDRGQSNQPQHF.

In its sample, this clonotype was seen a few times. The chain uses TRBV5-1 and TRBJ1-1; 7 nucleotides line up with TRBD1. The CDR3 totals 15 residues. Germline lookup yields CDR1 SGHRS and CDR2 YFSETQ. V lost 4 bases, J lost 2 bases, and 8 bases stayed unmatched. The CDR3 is CASSVNRQGNTEAFF. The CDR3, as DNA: TGCGCCAGCAGCGTGAATCGACAGGGAAACACTGAAGCTTTCTTT.

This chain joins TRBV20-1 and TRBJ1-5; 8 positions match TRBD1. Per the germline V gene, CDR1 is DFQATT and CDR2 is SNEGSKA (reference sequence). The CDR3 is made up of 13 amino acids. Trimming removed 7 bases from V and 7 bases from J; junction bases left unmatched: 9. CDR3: CSVPTGEKQPQHF. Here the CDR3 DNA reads TGCAGTGTCCCGACAGGGGAAAAGCAGCCCCAGCATTTT.

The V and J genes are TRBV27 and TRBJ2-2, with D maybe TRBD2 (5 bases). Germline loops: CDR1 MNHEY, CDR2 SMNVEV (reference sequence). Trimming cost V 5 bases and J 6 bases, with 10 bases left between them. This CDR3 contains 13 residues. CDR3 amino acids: CASSLLVPGELFF. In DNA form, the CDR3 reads TGTGCCAGCAGTCTACTAGTCCCCGGGGAGCTGTTTTTT.

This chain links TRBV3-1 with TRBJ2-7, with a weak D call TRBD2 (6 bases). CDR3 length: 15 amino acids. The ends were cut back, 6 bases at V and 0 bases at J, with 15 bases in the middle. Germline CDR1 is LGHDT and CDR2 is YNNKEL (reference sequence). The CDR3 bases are TGTGCCAGCAGTGTAGCGGCTCATACCTCCTACGAGCAGTACTTC. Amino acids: CASSVAAHTSYEQYF.

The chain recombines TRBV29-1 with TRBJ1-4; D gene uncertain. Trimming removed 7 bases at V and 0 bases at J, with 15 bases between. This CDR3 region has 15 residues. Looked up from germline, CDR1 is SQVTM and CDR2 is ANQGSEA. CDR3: CSALPPGTTNEKLFF. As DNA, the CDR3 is TGCAGCGCCTTACCTCCCGGGACAACTAATGAAAAACTGTTTTTT.